The 15 T cell receptor beta chains in this list originate from one sample, sequenced in a study of cytomegalovirus exposure and HLA in healthy donors. It was with 60 Vbeta and 13 Jbeta primers that the PCR ran. TCRdb's table, derived via immunoSEQ multiplex PCR, lists solely in-frame clones and lacks some. The repertoire holds 200,000 to 250,000 clones, with roughly 75% as singletons. The sample was PBMCs. These receptors all come from a woman aged 25 to 39 in good health and CMV-seronegative.

This clone was recorded once. This rearrangement joins TRBV27 to TRBJ1-5, with 8 bases lining up with TRBD1. The CDR3 totals 16 residues. V was clipped by 4 bases and J by 0 bases; unmatched bases: 5. Germline-derived CDR1 and CDR2 are MNHEY and SMNVEV (reference sequence). The CDR3 DNA is TGTGCCAGCAGTTCGGGACAGGACTATAGCAATCAGCCCCAGCATTTT. As protein: CASSSGQDYSNQPQHF.

This chain connects TRBV6-5 to TRBJ1-5; D ambiguous. CDR3 length: 13 amino acids. Trimming pared 4 bases from V and 3 bases from J, leaving 7 bases between. The germline V gene encodes CDR1 MNHEY and CDR2 SVGAGI. CDR3 sequence: CASSSDFNQPQHF. DNA for the CDR3: TGTGCCAGCAGTTCGGACTTCAATCAGCCCCAGCATTTT.

V is TRBV5-4 and J is TRBJ2-7; no reliable D call. The CDR3 is 13 amino acids. Per germline, CDR1 SGHNT and CDR2 YYREEE (reference sequence). Trimming took 0 bases from V and 4 from J, leaving 8 bases between them. This CDR3 is CASSLGQIYEQYF. The CDR3 region has the DNA TGTGCCAGCAGCTTGGGACAAATTTACGAGCAGTACTTC. Supplemented by reference TRBV5-4 and TRBJ2-7, the full variable domain reads ETGVTQSPTHLIKTRGQQVTLRCSSQSGHNTVSWYQQALGQGPQFIFQYYREEENGRGNFPPRFSGLQFPNYSSELNVNALELDDSALYLCASSLGQIYEQYFGPGTRLTVT.

This clone is a singleton in its sample. This chain joins TRBV6-1 and TRBJ1-2, with D maybe TRBD1 (6 bases). Germline CDR1 and CDR2: MNHNS and SASEGT. The CDR3 runs to 18 residues. With 2 bases removed from V and 4 bases from J, the gap between germline ends came to 23 bases. The DNA for the CDR3 is TGTGCCAGCAGTGAAATCCTCCAGGGGTCTCCACTACCCTATGGCTACACCTTC. Its protein product is CASSEILQGSPLPYGYTF.

This chain links TRBV5-6 with TRBJ2-1, with D maybe TRBD2 (5 bases). Germline V gene data show CDR1 as SGHDT and CDR2 as YYEEEE. The germline V and J ends were trimmed by 5 bases and 8 bases, with 20 bases remaining between them. The CDR3 totals 15 residues. In DNA form, the CDR3 reads TGTGCCAGCAGTCGTCGAAGAGGGTGGTTGGATGAGCAGTTCTTC. This encodes CASSRRRGWLDEQFF.

V usage is TRBV30 and J usage is TRBJ1-1; no firm D call. The CDR3 runs 12 residues. Germline CDR1 reads GTSNPN; CDR2 reads SVGIG (reference sequence). Trimming stripped 3 bases from V and 11 bases from J, with 16 bases between. The CDR3 protein is CAWRSQPGSAFF. Written as DNA, the CDR3 is TGTGCCTGGAGGTCCCAGCCGGGGAGCGCTTTCTTT.

Concerning this clone: The same CDR3 arises from other DNA sequences in this sample as well. The chain is built from TRBV11-3 and TRBJ1-4; D is uncertain. The CDR3 covers 14 residues. The germline V gene has CDR1 SGHNT and CDR2 YENEEA. V dropped 3 bases and J dropped 0 bases, with 5 bases sitting between them. The CDR3 DNA is TGTGCCAGCAGCTTGTCCGCAACTAATGAAAAACTGTTTTTT. This sequence encodes CASSLSATNEKLFF.

In the case of this clone: One junction end disagrees with the germline gene, perhaps due to a read error. J is TRBJ1-2 and V is TRBV7-9; a weak D match, TRBD1 (6 bases). The CDR3 is made up of 15 amino acids. Per germline, CDR1 SEHNR and CDR2 FQNEAQ (reference sequence). The CDR3 region has the DNA TGTTCCAGCAGCTCCGGGACAAACTATGCCTATGGCTACACCTTC. Its protein is CSSSSGTNYAYGYTF.

This rearrangement joins TRBV11-1 to TRBJ1-1; tentatively, D is TRBD1 (6 bases). Trimming stripped 7 bases from V and 0 bases from J, with 12 bases between. The CDR3 is made up of 14 amino acids. Germline-derived CDR1 and CDR2 are SGHAT and FQDESV (reference sequence). The DNA of the CDR3 is TGTGCCAGCAAAACAGGGATTATGAACACTGAAGCTTTCTTT. It is translated as CASKTGIMNTEAFF.

CDR3 nucleotides: TGTGCCAGCAGCTTAGTAGGGAGCCCTGGAAACACCATATATTTT. It is translated as CASSLVGSPGNTIYF. The rearrangement uses TRBV11-2 and TRBJ1-3; no clear D gene. This CDR3 is 15 amino acids long. Germline-derived CDR1 and CDR2 are SGHAT and FQNNGV. The V gene lost 1 base and the J gene lost 2 bases, with 9 bases spanning the gap. Drawing the rest from reference TRBV11-2 and TRBJ1-3, the complete variable domain is EAGVAQSPRYKIIEKRQSVAFWCNPISGHATLYWYQQILGQGPKLLIQFQNNGVVDDSQLPKDRFSAERLKGVDSTLKIQPAKLEDSAVYLCASSLVGSPGNTIYFGEGSWLTVV.

The chain links TRBV4-2 to TRBJ2-1, with D possibly being TRBD2 (6 bases). Between the trimmed V and J ends, which lost 1 base and 0 bases, there was a span of 16 bases. Per germline, CDR1 LGHNA and CDR2 YNFKEQ. This CDR3 is 18 amino acids long. CDR3 region: CASSQVGTSLSSYNEQFF. For the CDR3, the DNA is TGTGCCAGCAGCCAAGTGGGCACTAGCTTGAGCTCCTACAATGAGCAGTTCTTC.

The chain is built from TRBV11-1 and TRBJ1-4; no definite D call. Between the trimmed V and J ends, which lost 2 bases and 4 bases, there was a span of 2 bases. The CDR3 runs 12 residues. Looked up from germline, CDR1 is SGHAT and CDR2 is FQDESV (reference sequence). This CDR3 reads CASSLRNEKLFF. CDR3 sequence (DNA): TGTGCCAGCAGCTTACGTAATGAAAAACTGTTTTTT.

The V and J genes are TRBV28 and TRBJ1-1, with 10 bases aligning to TRBD1. Germline CDR1 is MDHEN and CDR2 is SYDVKM. V gave up 5 bases and J gave up 11 bases; unmatched junction bases: 11. The CDR3 length is 14 residues. CDR3 residues: CASSPLRQGAQAFF. DNA for the CDR3: TGTGCCAGCAGTCCCCTCCGACAGGGGGCTCAGGCTTTCTTT.

The gene calls are TRBV2 and TRBJ2-1, with D possibly being TRBD1 (6 bases). There are 13 residues in the CDR3. Trimming took 6 bases from V and 2 from J, leaving 8 bases between them. CDR1 and CDR2 (germline): SNHLY, FYNNEI. The CDR3 nucleotides are TGTGCCAGCAGACAGGGAGCCTACAATGAGCAGTTCTTC. Its translation is CASRQGAYNEQFF.

V usage is TRBV30 and J usage is TRBJ2-5, with D maybe TRBD2 (5 bases). V was cut by 2 bases and J by 5 bases, with 12 bases left in between. The CDR3 has 13 amino acids. Germline assignment: CDR1 GTSNPN and CDR2 SVGIG (reference sequence). CDR3 sequence: CAWSWTVGETQYF. CDR3 bases: TGTGCCTGGAGTTGGACTGTAGGGGAGACCCAGTACTTC.